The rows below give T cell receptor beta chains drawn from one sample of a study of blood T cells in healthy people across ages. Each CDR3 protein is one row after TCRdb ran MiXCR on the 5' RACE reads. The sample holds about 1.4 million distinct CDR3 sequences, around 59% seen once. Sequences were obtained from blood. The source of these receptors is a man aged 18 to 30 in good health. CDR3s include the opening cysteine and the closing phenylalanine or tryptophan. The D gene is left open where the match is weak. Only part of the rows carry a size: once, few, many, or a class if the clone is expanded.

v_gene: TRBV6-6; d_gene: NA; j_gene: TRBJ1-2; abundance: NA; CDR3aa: CASTLRAANYGYTF; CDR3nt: TGTGCCAGCACATTACGGGCCGCTAACTATGGCTACACCTTC
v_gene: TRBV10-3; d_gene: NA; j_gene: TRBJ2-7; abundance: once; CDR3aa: CAISDGEPIGDEQYF; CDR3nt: TGTGCCATCAGTGACGGGGAGCCCATCGGCGACGAGCAGTACTTC
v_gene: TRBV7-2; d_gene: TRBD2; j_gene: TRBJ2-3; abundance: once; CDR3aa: CASSLGVKAAGERDTQYF; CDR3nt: TGTGCCAGCAGCTTAGGGGTGAAAGCGGCGGGGGAGAGAGATACGCAGTATTTT
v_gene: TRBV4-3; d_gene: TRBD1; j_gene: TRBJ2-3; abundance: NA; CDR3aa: CASSLGTGAQLRTDTQYF; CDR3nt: TGCGCCAGCAGCCTTGGGACAGGGGCCCAATTACGCACAGATACGCAGTATTTT
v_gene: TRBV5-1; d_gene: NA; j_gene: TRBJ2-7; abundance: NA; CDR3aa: CASSLGYGTTYEQYF; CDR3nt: TGCGCCAGCAGCTTGGGGTATGGGACAACCTACGAGCAGTACTTC
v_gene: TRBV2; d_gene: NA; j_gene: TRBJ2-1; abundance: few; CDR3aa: CASSEAGTGSFDNEQFF; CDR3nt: TGTGCCAGCAGTGAGGCGGGGACGGGATCGTTCGACAATGAGCAGTTCTTC
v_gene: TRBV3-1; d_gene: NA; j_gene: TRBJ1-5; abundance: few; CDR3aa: CASSPSERGGQPQHF; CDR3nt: TGTGCCAGCAGCCCAAGTGAGAGGGGTGGTCAGCCCCAGCATTTT
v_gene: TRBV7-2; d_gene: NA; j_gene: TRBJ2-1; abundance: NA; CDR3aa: CASSPWGTLYNEQFF; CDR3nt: TGTGCCAGCAGCCCATGGGGGACCTTATACAATGAGCAGTTCTTC
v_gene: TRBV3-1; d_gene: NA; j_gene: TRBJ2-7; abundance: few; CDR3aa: CASSQGPTSSYEQYF; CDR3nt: TGTGCCAGCAGCCAAGGGCCCACGAGCTCCTACGAGCAGTACTTC
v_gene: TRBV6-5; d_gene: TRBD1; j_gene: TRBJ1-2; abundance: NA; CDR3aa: CASSHDRGPSGYTF; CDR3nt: TGTGCCAGCAGTCACGACAGGGGCCCGAGTGGCTACACCTTC
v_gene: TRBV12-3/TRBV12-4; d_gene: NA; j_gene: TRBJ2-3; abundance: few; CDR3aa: CASRNRDFTQYF; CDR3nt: TGTGCCAGCAGAAACCGGGATTTTACGCAGTATTTT
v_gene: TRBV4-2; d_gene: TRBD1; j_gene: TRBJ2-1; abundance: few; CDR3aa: CASSQLNRGLDNEQFF; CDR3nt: TGTGCCAGCAGCCAACTTAACAGGGGGCTGGATAATGAGCAGTTCTTC
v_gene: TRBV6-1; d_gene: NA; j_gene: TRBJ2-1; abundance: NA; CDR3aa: CASDTTPMGRNEQFF; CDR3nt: TGTGCCAGCGACACGACCCCCATGGGACGCAATGAACAGTTCTTC
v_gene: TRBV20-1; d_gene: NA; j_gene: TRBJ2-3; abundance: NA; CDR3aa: CSARDRWGLATNTQYF; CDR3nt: TGCAGTGCTAGAGATAGGTGGGGTCTAGCGACAAATACGCAGTATTTT
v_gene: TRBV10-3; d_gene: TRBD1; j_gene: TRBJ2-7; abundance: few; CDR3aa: CAINQGQSSYEQYF; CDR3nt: TGTGCCATCAACCAGGGACAGAGCTCCTACGAGCAGTACTTC
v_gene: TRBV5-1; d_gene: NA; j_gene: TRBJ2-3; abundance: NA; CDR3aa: CASSWKVRNPSTDTQYF; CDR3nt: TGCGCCAGCAGCTGGAAAGTGAGGAACCCTAGCACAGATACGCAGTATTTT
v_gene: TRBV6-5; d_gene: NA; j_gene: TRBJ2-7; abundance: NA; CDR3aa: CASSFAAAYEQYF; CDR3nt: TGTGCCAGCAGTTTCGCGGCGGCGTACGAGCAGTACTTC
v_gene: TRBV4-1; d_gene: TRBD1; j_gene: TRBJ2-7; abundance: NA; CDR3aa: CASSQNTGGHEQYF; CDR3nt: TGCGCCAGCAGCCAAAACACAGGGGGCCACGAGCAGTACTTC
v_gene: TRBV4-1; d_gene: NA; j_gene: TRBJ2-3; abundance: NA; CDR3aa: CASSQLRESGTQYF; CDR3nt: TGCGCCAGCAGCCAATTACGGGAATCCGGTACGCAGTATTTT
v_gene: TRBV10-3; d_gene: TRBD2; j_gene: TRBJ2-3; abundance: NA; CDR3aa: CASRASGSPTDTQYF; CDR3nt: TGTGCCAGCAGGGCTAGCGGGTCTCCCACAGATACGCAGTATTTT
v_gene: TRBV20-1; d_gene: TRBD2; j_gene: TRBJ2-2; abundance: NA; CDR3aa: CSASPTSGGVTGELFF; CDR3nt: TGCAGTGCTAGCCCGACTAGCGGGGGGGTGACCGGGGAGCTGTTTTTT
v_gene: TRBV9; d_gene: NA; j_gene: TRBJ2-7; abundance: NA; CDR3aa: CASSVEKGKGEQYF; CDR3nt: TGTGCCAGCAGCGTAGAAAAGGGGAAGGGCGAGCAGTACTTC
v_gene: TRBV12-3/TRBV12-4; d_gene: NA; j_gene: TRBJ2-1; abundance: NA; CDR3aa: CASSLPRSVNEQFF; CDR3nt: TGTGCCAGCAGTTTACCCCGGAGCGTAAATGAGCAGTTCTTC
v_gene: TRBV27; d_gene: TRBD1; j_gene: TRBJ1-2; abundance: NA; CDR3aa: CASSSDRGGYGYTF; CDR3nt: TGTGCCAGCAGTTCGGACAGGGGCGGCTATGGCTACACCTTC
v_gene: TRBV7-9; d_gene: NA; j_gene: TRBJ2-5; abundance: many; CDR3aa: CASSLKSGLGETQYF; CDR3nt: TGTGCCAGCAGCTTAAAATCGGGGCTGGGGGAGACCCAGTACTTC
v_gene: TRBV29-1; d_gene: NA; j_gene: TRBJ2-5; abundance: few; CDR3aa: CSIGWVETQYF; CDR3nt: TGCAGCATTGGATGGGTTGAGACCCAGTACTTC
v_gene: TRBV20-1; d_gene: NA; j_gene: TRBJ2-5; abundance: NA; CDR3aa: CSARASGARKTQYF; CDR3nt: TGCAGTGCTCGAGCCTCCGGCGCTCGGAAGACCCAGTACTTC
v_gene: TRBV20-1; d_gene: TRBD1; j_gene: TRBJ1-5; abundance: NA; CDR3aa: CSAREVGTGNQPQHF; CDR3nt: TGCAGTGCTAGAGAAGTCGGGACAGGGAACCAGCCCCAGCATTTT
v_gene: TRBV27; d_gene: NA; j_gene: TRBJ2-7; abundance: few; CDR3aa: CASSLSPGSYEQYF; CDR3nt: TGCGCCAGCAGCCTTTCCCCCGGGTCCTACGAGCAGTACTTC
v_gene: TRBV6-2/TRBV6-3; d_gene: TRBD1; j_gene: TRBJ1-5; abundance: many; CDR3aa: CASSSQGSNQPQHF; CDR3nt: TGTGCCAGCAGCTCACAGGGGAGCAATCAGCCCCAGCATTTT
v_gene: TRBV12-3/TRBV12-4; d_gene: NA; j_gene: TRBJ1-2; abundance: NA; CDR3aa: CASSDEGSSSGYTF; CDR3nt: TGTGCCAGCAGTGACGAGGGGTCCTCGAGTGGCTACACCTTC